The clone carrying this T cell receptor beta chain was counted a few times. Its matching antigen is unknown. Time point described: patch test 1, 2 weeks after DPC sensitization. Noted treatment: therapeutic diphenylcyclopropenone sensitization with weekly scalp DPC. Blood was drawn before each patch test was applied. The data originate from a study of human T cells and chemical hapten exposure. This CDR3 has 12 amino acids. The germline V gene encodes CDR1 MNHNY and CDR2 SVGAGI (reference sequence). Trimming removed 8 bases at V and 4 bases at J, with 10 bases between. MiXCR, applied by TCRdb to the RACE reads, yields one record per CDR3 protein. There are approximately 74,000 distinct CDR3 sequences in the sample; 32% occur only once, and 8.9% lies in the top ten. Study findings and constraints: Healthy individuals' immune responses may differ from those of donors, who had alopecia.

The chain employs TRBV6-6 and TRBJ2-3; no definite D call. The TCR originated in a man in his forties with alopecia areata. Some clones in this sample may be carry-over from other donors' samples. The sample was whole blood, taken in connection with sensitization to the hapten diphenylcyclopropenone (DPC). The CDR3: CASRSMADTQYF. CDR3 bases: TGTGCCAGCCGTTCGATGGCAGATACGCAGTATTTT.